Listed here are 2 T cell receptor beta chains from one sample, sequenced in a study of cytomegalovirus exposure and HLA in healthy donors. Use of 60 Vbeta and 13 Jbeta primers characterized the PCR. The repertoire was sequenced with immunoSEQ multiplex PCR; TCRdb's copy has only in-frame clones and lacks some. The data hold 90,000 to 130,000 clones, with approximately 78% observed a single time. The sequencing sample was made of PBMCs. The receptors derive from a man aged 30-40 years in good health and CMV-seropositive.

This clone came up once. The V gene is TRBV4-1, the J gene TRBJ1-6; D may be TRBD1 (6 bases). The CDR3 length is 16 residues. Deletions cut 1 base from V and 5 bases from J, with 12 bases between. From germline, CDR1 is MGHRA and CDR2 YSYEKL. The DNA for the CDR3 is TGCGCCAGCAGCCAAGGGGTTGCAGGGGATAATTCACCCCTCCACTTT. Translated: CASSQGVAGDNSPLHF.

The rearrangement uses TRBV7-9 and TRBJ2-5, with D perhaps matching TRBD2 (6 bases). Germline CDR1 reads SEHNR; CDR2 reads FQNEAQ (reference sequence). The CDR3 sequence is 14 residues long. V dropped 4 bases and J dropped 1 base, with 10 bases sitting between them. The CDR3 DNA reads TGTGCCAGCAGCTCAGGTAGCGGCCAAGAGACCCAGTACTTC. As protein: CASSSGSGQETQYF.